One sample yielded the 5 T cell receptor beta chains listed below, sequenced in a study of blood T cell repertoires in COVID-19. Sequencing used immunoSEQ multiplex PCR; TCRdb keeps in-frame clones, though not all of them. The sample holds under 300,000 clones, around 90% seen once. Sequenced material: PBMCs or T cells enriched from blood (not recorded which). Receptor source: a woman aged 18-29 years who had recovered from COVID-19.

The gene calls are TRBV5-8 and TRBJ1-6, with a possible D match to TRBD1 (6 bases). The V gene lost 4 bases and the J gene lost 9 bases, with 14 bases spanning the gap. The length of the CDR3 is 14 residues. In germline, CDR1 is SGHTS, CDR2 YDEGEE. The CDR3 sequence: CASSKAAGVSPLHF. The CDR3 bases are TGTGCCAGCAGCAAAGCCGCAGGGGTTTCACCCCTCCACTTT.

V gene TRBV28 combines with J gene TRBJ2-7, with D perhaps TRBD1 (6 bases). The CDR3 runs to 15 residues. Trimming stripped 5 bases from V and 3 bases from J, with 17 bases between. Looked up from germline, CDR1 is MDHEN and CDR2 is SYDVKM. CDR3 protein: CASSTAAGESYEQYF. The CDR3 DNA reads TGTGCCAGCAGTACTGCGGCAGGGGAGAGCTACGAGCAGTACTTC. The entire variable domain, with the rest obtained from reference TRBV28 and TRBJ2-7, is as follows: DVKVTQSSRYLVKRTGEKVFLECVQDMDHENMFWYRQDPGLGLRLIYFSYDVKMKEKGDIPEGYSVSREKKERFSLILESASTNQTSMYLCASSTAAGESYEQYFGPGTRLTVT.

The CDR3 coding sequence is TGTGCCAGCAGTTTAGATTCGATAGCGAACACCGGGGAGCTGTTTTTT. Its translation is CASSLDSIANTGELFF. The chain has TRBV28 and TRBJ2-2; no firm D call. Germline CDR1 and CDR2: MDHEN and SYDVKM. The CDR3 covers 16 residues. V lost 2 bases and J 0 bases, leaving 10 bases between the germline ends.

This clone has only a few counts. The rearrangement links TRBV5-1 to TRBJ1-1, with D hard to call. V dropped 0 bases and J dropped 10 bases, with 19 bases sitting between them. Germline V CDR1 and CDR2: SGHRS, YFSETQ. There are 15 residues in the CDR3. CDR3 region: CASSLGSQPGSGAFF. CDR3 nucleotides: TGCGCCAGCAGCTTGGGGTCCCAACCGGGGAGCGGAGCTTTCTTT.

The chain uses TRBV7-9 and TRBJ2-7; TRBD2 matches 11 bases. In germline, CDR1 is SEHNR, CDR2 FQNEAQ (reference sequence). Trimming removed 8 bases from V and 0 bases from J; junction bases left unmatched: 3. The CDR3 length is 14 residues. Here the CDR3 reads CASRTSGPSYEQYF. CDR3 sequence (DNA): TGTGCCAGCCGGACTAGCGGGCCCTCCTACGAGCAGTACTTC.